This T cell receptor beta chain was retrieved from a study of identifying expanded T cells in peripheral blood. Clones were read by immunoSEQ multiplex PCR, and TCRdb kept only the in-frame ones, dropping some. The data show tens of thousands of clones, with roughly 90% seen just once and around 6% held by the top ten. The length of the CDR3 is 13 residues. Germline lookup yields CDR1 MNHEY and CDR2 SMNVEV (reference sequence). The ends were cut back, 3 bases at V and 4 bases at J, with 9 bases in the middle. Comment on this clone: The antigen is not known.

General observations from the study: About 1.2 clones differed between technical replicates, versus around 15 and 18 over time. Clone count variance between roughly 2-week samples rose with total template count.

Input material: blood. This clonotype originated in a person between 18 and 70 years old in good health. The chain recombines TRBV27 with TRBJ1-2, with D tentatively TRBD1 (5 bases). The CDR3 region has the DNA TGTGCCAGCAGTTTGGGGCGGGGCTATGGCTACACCTTC. It is translated as CASSLGRGYGYTF.